This T cell receptor beta chain was recovered during a study of human T cells and chemical hapten exposure. This CDR3 has 13 amino acids. Germline V lookup: CDR1 WNHNN, CDR2 SYGVQD (reference sequence). V lost 4 bases to trimming and J lost 2 bases, with 8 bases between them. The time point was: pre-sensitization, week 0. Treatment: therapeutic diphenylcyclopropenone sensitization with weekly scalp DPC. In the original analysis: The number of TCRs in each sample had a median of approximately 93,000 and spanned about 23,224 to 690,600. MiXCR, applied by TCRdb to the RACE reads, yields one record per CDR3 protein. These V and J calls rely on TCRdb rather than the paper's analysis. This table has approximately 100,000 distinct CDR3 sequences, roughly 12% appearing once. The table lists this clonotype with many counts.

The source of this sequence is a woman in her forties or fifties with alopecia areata. Some clones in this sample may be carry-over from other donors' samples. Here the sequenced sample was whole blood, taken in connection with sensitization to the hapten diphenylcyclopropenone (DPC). The chain recombines TRBV10-1 with TRBJ2-5, with D possibly being TRBD2 (6 bases). CDR3 protein: CASSGSGQETQYF. In DNA form, the CDR3 reads TGCGCCAGCAGTGGCAGCGGGCAAGAGACCCAGTACTTC.